This T cell receptor beta chain was identified in a study of T cell repertoires in cytomegalovirus infection (dated by TCRdb to 2018 to 2020). In terms of the full investigation: Because public TCR beta signatures pointed to carriage of CMV infection together with the matching HLA type, the HLA type of each donor mattered for the analysis.

The full study reports these points: In both this cohort and an independent approximately 400-donor cohort, the cumulative frequency of public TCR beta family members distinguished carriers of CMV infection plus the relevant HLA type. The ex vivo response was dominated by HLA-C-restricted CMV-specific TCR beta clonotypes, which also provided the single most frequent clonotype in two of eight donors.

From its cysteine to its phenylalanine, the CDR3 spans 11 amino acids. Only the CDR3 region is kept as DNA, spanning 33 bases read in frame from base 1. The junction shows trimming of 3 bases on V and 7 bases on J, plus 4 bases between the germline ends. The germline V gene (reference sequence) specifies MNHEY as CDR1 and SMNVEV as CDR2. This clonotype was counted between two and nine times. It has no known antigen specificity. No much larger clone exists at a distance of one base, and base qualities are not known. TCRdb shows the sequencer as Illumina HiSeq 1500. TCRdb took the public reads, trimmed them with fastp at Q25, ran MiXCR for clone calling and kept in-frame beta chains. Identical CDR3 protein sequences are pooled into one entry, listed with their most common genes and DNA. The sample table records approximately 190,000 distinct CDR3 sequences; 8% to 10% of these occur just once. Of the sample, approximately 4.6% is held by the ten largest clones.

The sequenced sample was PBMCs. Recombination linked TRBV27 to TRBJ2-1; the D gene lacks a confident call. The origin of this receptor is a human donor in good health (CMV status not recorded). Some clones in this sample may be carry-over from other donors' samples. The bases are TGTGCCAGCAGTTTTTTTAATGAGCAGTTCTTC. Translated, it reads CASSFFNEQFF.